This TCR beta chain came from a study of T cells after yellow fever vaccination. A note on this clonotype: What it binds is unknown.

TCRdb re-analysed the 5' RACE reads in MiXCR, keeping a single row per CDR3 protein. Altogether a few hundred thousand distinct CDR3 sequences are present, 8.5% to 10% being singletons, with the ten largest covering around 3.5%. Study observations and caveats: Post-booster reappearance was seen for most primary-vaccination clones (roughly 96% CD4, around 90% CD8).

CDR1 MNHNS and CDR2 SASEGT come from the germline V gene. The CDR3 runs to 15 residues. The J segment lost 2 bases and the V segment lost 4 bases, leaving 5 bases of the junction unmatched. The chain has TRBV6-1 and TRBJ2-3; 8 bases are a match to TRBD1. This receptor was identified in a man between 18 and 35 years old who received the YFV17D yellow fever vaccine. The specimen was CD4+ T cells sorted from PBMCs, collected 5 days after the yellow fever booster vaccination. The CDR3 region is CASSAPGQVTDTQYF. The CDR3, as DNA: TGTGCCAGCAGTGCCCCGGGACAGGTCACAGATACGCAGTATTTT.